The T cell receptor beta chain under discussion was sequenced for a study of beta chain features in type 1 diabetes. The CDR3 runs to 14 residues. J lost 2 bases, V lost 4 bases, and 5 bases had no gene match. CDR1 is SQVTM and CDR2 is ANQGSEA in the germline V gene. Markers CD45RO/CCR7/CD25/CD127/CD95/CD27 served to sort CD4+ naive, central memory, regulatory and stem cell-like memory cells. Every bit of the isolated RNA underwent reverse transcription, so sequencing read expressed TCRB transcripts. TCRdb's table, derived via immunoSEQ multiplex PCR, lists solely in-frame clones and lacks some. The sample contains around 240,000 clones, about 71% of which appear only once.

The chain is built from TRBV29-1 and TRBJ2-3; 8 bases are shared with TRBD2. The source is a young man in good health. Sequencing was done on a sample of naive CD4+ T cells from blood. CDR3 region: CSVVAGGVTDTQYF. In DNA form, the CDR3 reads TGCAGCGTTGTGGCGGGGGGTGTCACAGATACGCAGTATTTT.